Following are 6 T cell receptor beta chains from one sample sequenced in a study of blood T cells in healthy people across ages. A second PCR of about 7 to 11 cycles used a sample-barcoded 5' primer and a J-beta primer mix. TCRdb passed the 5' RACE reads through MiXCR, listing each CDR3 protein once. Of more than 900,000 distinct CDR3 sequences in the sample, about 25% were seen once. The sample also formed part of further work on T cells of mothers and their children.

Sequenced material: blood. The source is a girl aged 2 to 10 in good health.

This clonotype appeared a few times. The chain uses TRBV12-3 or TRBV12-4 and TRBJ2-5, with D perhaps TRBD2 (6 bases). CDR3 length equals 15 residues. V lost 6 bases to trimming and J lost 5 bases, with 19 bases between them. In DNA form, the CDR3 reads TGTGCCAGCAGGGGGGGTAGAGGCGGCGGGGAGACCCAGTACTTC. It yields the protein CASRGGRGGGETQYF.

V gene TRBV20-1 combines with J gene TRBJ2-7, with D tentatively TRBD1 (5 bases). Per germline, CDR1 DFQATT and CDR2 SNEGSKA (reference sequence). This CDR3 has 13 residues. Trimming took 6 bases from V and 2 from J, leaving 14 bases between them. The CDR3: CSAELDNAYEQYF. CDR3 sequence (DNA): TGCAGTGCAGAACTGGACAACGCCTACGAGCAGTACTTC.

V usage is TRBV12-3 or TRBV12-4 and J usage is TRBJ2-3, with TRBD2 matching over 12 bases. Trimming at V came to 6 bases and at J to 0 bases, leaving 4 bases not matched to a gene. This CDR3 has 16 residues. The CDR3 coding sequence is TGTGCCAGCAGCCCACTAGCGGGGGGAAGCACAGATACGCAGTATTTT. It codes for CASSPLAGGSTDTQYF.

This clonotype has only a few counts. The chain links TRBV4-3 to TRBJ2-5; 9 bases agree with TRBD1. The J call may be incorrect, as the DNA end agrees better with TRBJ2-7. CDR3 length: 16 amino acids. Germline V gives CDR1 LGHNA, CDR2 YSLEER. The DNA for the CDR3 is TGCGCCAGCAGCCAAGATTTACGACAGGGGGTCCACGAGCAGTACTTC. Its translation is CASSQDLRQGVHEQYF.

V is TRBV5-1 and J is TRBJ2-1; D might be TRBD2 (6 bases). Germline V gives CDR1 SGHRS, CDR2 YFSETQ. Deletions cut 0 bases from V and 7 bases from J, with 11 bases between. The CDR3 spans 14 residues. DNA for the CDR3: TGCGCCAGCAGCTTGGGACTAGGAACGAATGAGCAGTTCTTC. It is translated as CASSLGLGTNEQFF.

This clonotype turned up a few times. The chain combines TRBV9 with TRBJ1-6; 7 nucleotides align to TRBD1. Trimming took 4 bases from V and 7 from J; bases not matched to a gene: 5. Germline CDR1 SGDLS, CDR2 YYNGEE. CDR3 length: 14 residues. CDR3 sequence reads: CASSRLTGNSPLHF. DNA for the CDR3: TGTGCCAGCAGCCGCTTGACAGGGAATTCACCCCTCCACTTT. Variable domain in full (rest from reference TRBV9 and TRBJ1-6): DSGVTQTPKHLITATGQRVTLRCSPRSGDLSVYWYQQSLDQGLQFLIQYYNGEERAKGNILERFSAQQFPDLHSELNLSSLELGDSALYFCASSRLTGNSPLHFGNGTRLTVT.